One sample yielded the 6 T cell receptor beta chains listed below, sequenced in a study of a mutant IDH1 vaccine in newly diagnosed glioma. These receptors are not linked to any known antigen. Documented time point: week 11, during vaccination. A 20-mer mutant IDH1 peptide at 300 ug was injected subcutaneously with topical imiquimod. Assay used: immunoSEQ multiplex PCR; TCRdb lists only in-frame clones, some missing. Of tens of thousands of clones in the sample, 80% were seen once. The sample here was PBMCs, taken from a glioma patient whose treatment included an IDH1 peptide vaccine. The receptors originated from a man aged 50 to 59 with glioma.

CDR3 amino acids: CASSLPGTSGSETQYF. As DNA, the CDR3 is TGTGCCAGCAGTTTACCCGGGACTAGCGGGTCAGAGACCCAGTACTTC. The chain couples TRBV28 to TRBJ2-5, with TRBD2 matching 12 bases. The germline V gene encodes CDR1 MDHEN and CDR2 SYDVKM. The CDR3 sequence is 16 residues long. Germline trimming cut 2 bases from V and 4 bases from J; bases unmatched to any gene: 5.

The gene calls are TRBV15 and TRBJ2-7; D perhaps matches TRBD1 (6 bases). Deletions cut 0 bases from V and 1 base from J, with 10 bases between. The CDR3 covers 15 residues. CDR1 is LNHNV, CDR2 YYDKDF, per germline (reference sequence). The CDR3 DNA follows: TGTGCCACCAGCAGAGAAGGAGACAGGTCCTACGAGCAGTACTTC. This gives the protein CATSREGDRSYEQYF.

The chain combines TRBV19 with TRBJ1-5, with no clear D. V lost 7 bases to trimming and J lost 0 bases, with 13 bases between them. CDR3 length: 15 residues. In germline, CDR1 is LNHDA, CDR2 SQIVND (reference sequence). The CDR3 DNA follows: TGTGCCAGTAAAGAGACAACAAATAGCAATCAGCCCCAGCATTTT. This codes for CASKETTNSNQPQHF.

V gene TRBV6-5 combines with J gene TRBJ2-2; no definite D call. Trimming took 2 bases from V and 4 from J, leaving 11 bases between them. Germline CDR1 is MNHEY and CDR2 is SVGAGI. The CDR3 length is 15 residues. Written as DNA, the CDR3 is TGTGCCAGCAGTTACCGTCCTCGAGGCACCGGGGAGCTGTTTTTT. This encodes CASSYRPRGTGELFF.

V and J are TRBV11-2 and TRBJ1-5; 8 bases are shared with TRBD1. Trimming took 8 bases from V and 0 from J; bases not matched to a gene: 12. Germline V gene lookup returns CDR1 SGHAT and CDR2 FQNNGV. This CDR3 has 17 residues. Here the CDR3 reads CASGAGTGGISNQPQHF. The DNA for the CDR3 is TGTGCCAGCGGGGCCGGGACAGGCGGAATTAGCAATCAGCCCCAGCATTTT.

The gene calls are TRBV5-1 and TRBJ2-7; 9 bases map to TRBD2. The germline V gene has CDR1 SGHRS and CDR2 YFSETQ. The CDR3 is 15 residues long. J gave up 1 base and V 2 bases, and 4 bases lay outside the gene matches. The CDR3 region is CASSLAGGGSYEQYF. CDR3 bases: TGCGCCAGCAGCTTAGCGGGGGGCGGGTCCTACGAGCAGTACTTC.